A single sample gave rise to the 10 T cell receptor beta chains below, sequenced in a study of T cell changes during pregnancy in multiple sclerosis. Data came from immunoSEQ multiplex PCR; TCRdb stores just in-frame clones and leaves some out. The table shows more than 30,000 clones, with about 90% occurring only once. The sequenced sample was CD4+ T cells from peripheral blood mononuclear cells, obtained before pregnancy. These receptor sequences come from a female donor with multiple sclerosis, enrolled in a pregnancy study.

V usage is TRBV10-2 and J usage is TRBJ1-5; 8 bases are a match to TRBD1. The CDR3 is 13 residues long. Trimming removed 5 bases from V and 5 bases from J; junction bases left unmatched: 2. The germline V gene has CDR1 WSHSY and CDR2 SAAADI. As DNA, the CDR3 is TGCGCCAGCAGTTTGACAGGGGATCAGCCCCAGCATTTT. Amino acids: CASSLTGDQPQHF.

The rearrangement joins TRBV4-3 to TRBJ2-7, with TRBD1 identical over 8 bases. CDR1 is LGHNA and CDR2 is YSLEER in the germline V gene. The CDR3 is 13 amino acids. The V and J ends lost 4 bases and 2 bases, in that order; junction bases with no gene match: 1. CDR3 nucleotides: TGCGCCAGCAGCCGGGACAGGACCTACGAGCAGTACTTC. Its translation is CASSRDRTYEQYF.

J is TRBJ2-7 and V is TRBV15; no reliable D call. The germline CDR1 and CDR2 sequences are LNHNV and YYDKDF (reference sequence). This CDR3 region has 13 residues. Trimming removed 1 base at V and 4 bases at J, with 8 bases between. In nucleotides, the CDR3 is TGTGCCACCAGCAGAGGCTACGATTACGAGCAGTACTTC. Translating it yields CATSRGYDYEQYF.

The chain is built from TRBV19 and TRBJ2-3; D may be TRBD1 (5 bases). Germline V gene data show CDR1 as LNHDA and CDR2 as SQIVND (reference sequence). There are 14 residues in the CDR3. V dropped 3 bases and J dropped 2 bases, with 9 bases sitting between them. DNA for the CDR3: TGTGCCAGTAGTATGGGCAGGGTCACAGATACGCAGTATTTT. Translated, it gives CASSMGRVTDTQYF.

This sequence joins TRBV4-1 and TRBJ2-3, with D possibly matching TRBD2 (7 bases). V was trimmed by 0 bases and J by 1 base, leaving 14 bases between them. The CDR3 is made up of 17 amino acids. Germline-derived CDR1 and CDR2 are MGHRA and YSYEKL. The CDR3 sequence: CASSQERRGRGTDTQYF. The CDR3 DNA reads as TGCGCCAGCAGCCAAGAGAGGCGGGGGCGGGGCACAGATACGCAGTATTTT.

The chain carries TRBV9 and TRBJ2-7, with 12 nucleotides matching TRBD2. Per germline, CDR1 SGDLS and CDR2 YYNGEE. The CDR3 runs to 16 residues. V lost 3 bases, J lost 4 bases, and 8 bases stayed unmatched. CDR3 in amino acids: CASSAGLAGTSYEQYF. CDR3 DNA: TGTGCCAGCAGCGCCGGACTAGCGGGGACCTCTTACGAGCAGTACTTC. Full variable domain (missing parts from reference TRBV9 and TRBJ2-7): DSGVTQTPKHLITATGQRVTLRCSPRSGDLSVYWYQQSLDQGLQFLIQYYNGEERAKGNILERFSAQQFPDLHSELNLSSLELGDSALYFCASSAGLAGTSYEQYFGPGTRLTVT.

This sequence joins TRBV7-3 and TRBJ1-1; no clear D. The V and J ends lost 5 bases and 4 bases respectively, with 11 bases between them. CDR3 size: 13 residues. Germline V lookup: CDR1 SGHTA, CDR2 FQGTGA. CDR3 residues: CASSRTAGTEAFF. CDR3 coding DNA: TGTGCCAGCAGCCGTACAGCGGGCACTGAAGCTTTCTTT.

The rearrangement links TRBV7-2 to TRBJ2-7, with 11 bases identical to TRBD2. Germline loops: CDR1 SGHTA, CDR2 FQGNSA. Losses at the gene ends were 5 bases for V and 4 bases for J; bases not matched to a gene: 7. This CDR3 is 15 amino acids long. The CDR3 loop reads CASSPLAGVVYEQYF. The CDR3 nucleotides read TGTGCCAGCAGCCCACTAGCGGGGGTGGTTTACGAGCAGTACTTC.

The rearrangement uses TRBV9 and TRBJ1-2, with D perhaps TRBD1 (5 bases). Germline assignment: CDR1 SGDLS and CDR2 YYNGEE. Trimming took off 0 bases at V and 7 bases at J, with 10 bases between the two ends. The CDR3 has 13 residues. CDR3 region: CASSVGQGGGYTF. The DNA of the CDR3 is TGTGCCAGCAGCGTAGGTCAGGGTGGTGGCTACACCTTC.

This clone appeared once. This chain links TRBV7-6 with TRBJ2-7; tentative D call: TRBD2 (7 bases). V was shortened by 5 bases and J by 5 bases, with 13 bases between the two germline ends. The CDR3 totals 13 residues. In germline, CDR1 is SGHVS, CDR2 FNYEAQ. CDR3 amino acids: CASSHRGGNEQYF. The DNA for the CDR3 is TGTGCCAGCAGCCATAGGGGGGGAAACGAGCAGTACTTC.